The 9 T cell receptor beta chains given below trace back to one sample, sequenced in a study of blood T cell repertoires in COVID-19. This table comes from immunoSEQ multiplex PCR, and its TCRdb copy is limited to in-frame clones, with some not included. The sample includes 180,000 or so clones, 60% to 80% seen only once; the top ten take around 15%. Sequencing used PBMCs or T cells enriched from blood (not recorded which). Source of these receptors: a man between 60 and 75 years old who had been exposed to COVID-19.

The J gene is TRBJ2-1, the V gene TRBV3-1 (or the pseudogene TRBV3-2); the match to TRBD2 covers 12 bases. The CDR3 contains 15 residues. J was trimmed by 9 bases and V by 5 bases; bases with no gene match: 8. Germline V gene data show CDR1 as LGHDT and CDR2 as YNNKEL (reference sequence). The CDR3 DNA reads TGTGCCAGCAGCACTCCTAGCGGGAGGGTCGTTGAGCAGTTCTTC. It translates to CASSTPSGRVVEQFF.

The chain links TRBV6-5 to TRBJ2-7; 8 bases are shared with TRBD1. The CDR3 sequence is 13 residues long. V lost 6 bases and J lost 3; bases outside the gene matches: 4. Germline V gene data show CDR1 as MNHEY and CDR2 as SVGAGI. Written as DNA, the CDR3 is TGTGCCAGCAGCGTGGGACAGGACTACGAGCAGTACTTC. Translating gives CASSVGQDYEQYF.

This clone was observed at least ten times. The chain has TRBV28 and TRBJ1-3, with D possibly being TRBD1 (5 bases). This CDR3 contains 15 residues. V dropped 6 bases and J dropped 2 bases, with 14 bases sitting between them. Germline V gene lookup returns CDR1 MDHEN and CDR2 SYDVKM. The CDR3 DNA is TGTGCCAGCAGCCAAGCTGACAGTCCTGGAAACACCATATATTTT. Translating gives CASSQADSPGNTIYF.

The table lists this clone with a count of one. For the CDR3, the DNA is TGTGCCACCAGTGATTTGCCGGGACTTCGAGGTTGTATAACGATGAACACTGAAGCTTTCTTT. Translated, it gives CATSDLPGLRGCITMNTEAFF. V usage is TRBV24-1 and J usage is TRBJ1-1, with D perhaps TRBD1 (5 bases). V dropped 0 bases and J dropped 0 bases, with 25 bases sitting between them. Germline-derived CDR1 and CDR2 are KGHDR and SFDVKD. This CDR3 is 21 amino acids long.

The chain is built from TRBV18 and TRBJ2-3; D gene ambiguous. The CDR3 totals 15 residues. Deletions cut 2 bases from V and 0 bases from J, with 9 bases between. Germline lookup yields CDR1 KGHSH and CDR2 LQKENI. The CDR3 DNA sequence: TGTGCCAGCTCACCAAGAAGCGAGAGCACAGATACGCAGTATTTT. This encodes CASSPRSESTDTQYF.

The CDR3 sequence is CAWSALDGRANTEAFF. DNA for the CDR3: TGTGCCTGGAGTGCGCTTGACGGGCGGGCGAACACTGAAGCTTTCTTT. This sequence joins TRBV30 and TRBJ1-1; no firm D call. CDR1 GTSNPN and CDR2 SVGIG come from the germline V gene (reference sequence). The V and J ends lost 1 base and 1 base respectively, with 16 bases between them. The CDR3 length is 16 residues. Variable domain in full (rest from reference TRBV30 and TRBJ1-1): SQTIHQWPATLVQPVGSPLSLECTVEGTSNPNLYWYRQAAGRGLQLLFYSVGIGQISSEVPQNLSASRPQDRQFILSSKKLLLSDSGFYLCAWSALDGRANTEAFFGQGTRLTVV.

This clone was seen once. This rearrangement joins TRBV5-1 to TRBJ1-1; 8 nucleotides agree with TRBD1. From germline, CDR1 is SGHRS and CDR2 YFSETQ. This CDR3 region has 14 residues. Losses at the gene ends were 3 bases for V and 7 bases for J; bases not matched to a gene: 8. Written as DNA, the CDR3 is TGCGCCAGCAGCTCCGCCCAGGGGGCCGTTGAAGCTTTCTTT. Protein product: CASSSAQGAVEAFF.

The chain links TRBV5-4 to TRBJ2-3, with 9 nucleotides matching TRBD1. This CDR3 comprises 15 residues. Looked up from germline, CDR1 is SGHNT and CDR2 is YYREEE (reference sequence). V gave up 5 bases and J gave up 4 bases; unmatched junction bases: 8. The CDR3 loop reads CASSSRDRVPDTQYF. The DNA for the CDR3 is TGTGCCAGCAGTTCCCGGGACAGGGTCCCAGATACGCAGTATTTT.

This clone was detected only a few times. V and J are TRBV27 and TRBJ2-7, with 10 bases lining up with TRBD2. The CDR3 has 15 amino acids. Trimming removed 7 bases from V and 4 bases from J; junction bases left unmatched: 10. CDR1 is MNHEY, CDR2 SMNVEV, per germline (reference sequence). CDR3 in DNA: TGTGCCAGCACCCCCCTCAGGACTAGCGGATACGAGCAGTACTTC. Protein: CASTPLRTSGYEQYF.